The present T cell receptor (beta chain) was sequenced within a study of CD8 T cells in ankylosing spondylitis (dated by TCRdb to about 2017). With respect to the entire study: To find TCR variants linked to disease, the study profiled T cell receptor beta repertoires in ankylosing spondylitis patients and healthy donors. The full study cohort was made up of about two dozen ankylosing spondylitis patients and roughly 98 healthy donors. Samples of peripheral blood were taken, and for ankylosing spondylitis patients, synovial fluid was collected as well. Paper-wide results and their limitations: A CD8+ phenotype was shown by the disease-linked clones, which were found at relatively low frequencies in peripheral blood. Blood from ankylosing spondylitis patients appeared to be characterized by a TCR beta motif composed of roughly 8 highly homologous amino acid variants. Some TCR beta motif variants had previously been reported in synovial fluid and blood of reactive arthritis patients, which suggested common disease-initiation mechanisms. Significant enrichment of the disease-linked clones was reported in matched synovial fluid samples from ankylosing spondylitis patients.

CDR3 length: 12 amino acids, cysteine to phenylalanine. Left in the record is the CDR3 DNA by itself, 36 bases read in frame from the first base. V drops 5 bases and J drops 5 bases, leaving 7 bases in between. CDR1 MNHEY and CDR2 SVGEGT were looked up in the germline V gene. Worth noting for this clonotype: It has no known antigen specificity. Within one base of it there is no much larger clone, and no base qualities were kept.

The instrument given in TCRdb is Illumina HiSeq 2500. Quantitative 5'-RACE with molecular barcodes was used to prepare TCR beta libraries. Concerning the study's data processing: To identify disease-linked TCR variants, a new computational method was used, one built on a probabilistic model of VDJ rearrangement. In TCRdb, the public reads were trimmed at Q25 with fastp and aligned with MiXCR, with productive beta chains retained. When rows share a CDR3 protein, they turn into one entry using the most common DNA and genes. TCRdb, not the original authors, processed these V and J calls. The sample yields more than 400,000 distinct CDR3 sequences; about 5.2% were counted once. The ten largest clones represent 3.5% of the sample.

The receptor was isolated from a male donor with ankylosing spondylitis. Sequencing was performed on blood, either unsorted or a sorted T cell fraction (not recorded which). The receptor chain draws on TRBV6-2 or TRBV6-3 and TRBJ2-1; the D gene lacks a confident call. The nucleotide sequence reads as follows: TGTGCCAGCAGTGCTCGGAACAATGAGCAGTTCTTC. Its product reads: CASSARNNEQFF.